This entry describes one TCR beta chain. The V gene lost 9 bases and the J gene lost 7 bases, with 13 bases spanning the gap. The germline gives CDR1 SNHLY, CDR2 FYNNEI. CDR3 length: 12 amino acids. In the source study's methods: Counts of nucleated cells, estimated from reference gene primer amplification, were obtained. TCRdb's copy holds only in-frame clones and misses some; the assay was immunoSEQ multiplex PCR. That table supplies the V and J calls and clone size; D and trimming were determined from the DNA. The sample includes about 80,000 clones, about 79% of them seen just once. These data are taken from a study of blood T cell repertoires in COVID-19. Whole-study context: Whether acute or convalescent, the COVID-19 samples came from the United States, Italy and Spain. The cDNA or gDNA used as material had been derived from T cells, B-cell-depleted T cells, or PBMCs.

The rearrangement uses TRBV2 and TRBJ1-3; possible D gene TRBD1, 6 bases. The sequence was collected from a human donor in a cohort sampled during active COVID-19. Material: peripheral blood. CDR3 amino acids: CARTSQGNTIYF. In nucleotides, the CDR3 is TGTGCCAGAACGTCTCAGGGGAACACCATATATTTT.